One T cell receptor (beta chain) is described in this entry. TCRdb called the RT-PCR reads again in MiXCR, with one record for every CDR3 protein. Of approximately 720,000 distinct CDR3 sequences listed, more than 13% are singletons. The length of the CDR3 is 15 residues. Germline V lookup: CDR1 SGHTA, CDR2 FQGNSA. With 1 base removed from V and 3 bases from J, the gap between germline ends came to 13 bases. Sequencing used memory CD4+ T cells from blood. V and J are TRBV7-2 and TRBJ2-7; D is perhaps TRBD1 (6 bases). The sequence derives from a female donor in good health, serving as a healthy control. CDR3 amino acids: CASSLVGDRYYEQYF. The CDR3 DNA reads TGTGCCAGCAGCTTAGTAGGAGACAGGTACTACGAGCAGTACTTC. The full variable domain, completed using reference TRBV7-2 and TRBJ2-7, is GAGVSQSPSNKVTEKGKDVELRCDPISGHTALYWYRQSLGQGLEFLIYFQGNSAPDKSGLPSDRFSAERTGGSVSTLTIQRTQQEDSAVYLCASSLVGDRYYEQYFGPGTRLTVT.